The 21 T cell receptor beta chains given below trace back to one sample, sequenced in a study of cytomegalovirus exposure and HLA in healthy donors. PCR employed 60 Vbeta and 13 Jbeta primers. Using immunoSEQ multiplex PCR, the repertoire was profiled, and TCRdb retains in-frame clones only, with some absent. This table has 90,000 to 150,000 clones, around 79% appearing once. Sequenced input: PBMCs. Receptors originate from a woman in her 30s in good health and CMV-seropositive.

The chain employs TRBV28 and TRBJ2-3, with 11 bases lining up with TRBD1. V shed 5 bases and J 6 bases; nucleotides not matched to a gene: 4. The CDR3 extends over 14 amino acids. CDR1 MDHEN and CDR2 SYDVKM come from the germline V gene. The CDR3 DNA is TGTGCCAGCAGTACCCGGGACAGGGGGGATACGCAGTATTTT. Encoded protein: CASSTRDRGDTQYF.

As regards this clone: Other DNA sequences of this sample code for an identical CDR3. The chain is built from TRBV7-2 and TRBJ1-2, with 9 bases lining up with TRBD1. Trimming at V came to 4 bases and at J to 4 bases, leaving 4 bases not matched to a gene. Germline V CDR1 and CDR2: SGHTA, FQGNSA. The CDR3 consists of 14 residues. The CDR3 protein is CASSSDRGPYGYTF. In nucleotides, the CDR3 is TGTGCCAGCAGCTCGGACAGGGGACCCTATGGCTACACCTTC.

The genes are TRBV2 and TRBJ2-7; 10 nucleotides line up with TRBD2. CDR1 SNHLY and CDR2 FYNNEI come from the germline V gene. The CDR3 is made up of 14 amino acids. The V segment lost 5 bases and the J segment 3 bases; nucleotides outside the gene matches: 4. This CDR3 reads CASSIGLAVYEQYF. Here the CDR3 DNA reads TGTGCCAGCAGTATCGGACTAGCGGTCTACGAGCAGTACTTC.

This sequence joins TRBV4-3 and TRBJ2-1; 9 nucleotides match TRBD1. Per the germline V gene, CDR1 is LGHNA and CDR2 is YSLEER. The J segment lost 6 bases and the V segment lost 4 bases, leaving 16 bases of the junction unmatched. CDR3 length: 18 amino acids. DNA of the CDR3: TGCGCCAGCAGCCCCGAGGCCCACGGGACAGGGTCCATCAATGAGCAGTTCTTC. Amino acid sequence: CASSPEAHGTGSINEQFF.

As to this clone: An end of the junction does not agree with germline; a read error may underlie this. This chain connects TRBV10-3 to TRBJ2-4; D call uncertain. CDR1 and CDR2 (germline): ENHRY, SYGVKD. The CDR3 runs 13 residues. CDR3 in DNA: TGTGCCGTCAGTGAGCCTACGAAAAACATTCAGTACTTC. It yields the protein CAVSEPTKNIQYF.

The chain links TRBV18 to TRBJ2-5; D is possibly TRBD2 (5 bases). Gene TRBJ2-7 matches the end of the DNA better, so the J call may be wrong. There are 13 residues in the CDR3. Germline CDR1 reads KGHSH; CDR2 reads LQKENI. CDR3 loop: CASSPPGEYEQYF. The CDR3 nucleotides are TGTGCCAGCTCACCCCCCGGGGAGTACGAGCAGTACTTC.

The rearrangement joins TRBV30 to TRBJ1-6; weak D call: TRBD1 (5 bases). The V gene lost 5 bases and the J gene lost 6 bases, with 17 bases spanning the gap. CDR3 length: 15 amino acids. From germline, CDR1 is GTSNPN and CDR2 SVGIG (reference sequence). Here the CDR3 reads CAWGAGTRLNSPLHF. In nucleotides, the CDR3 is TGTGCCTGGGGTGCGGGGACTCGGCTTAATTCACCCCTCCACTTT. The complete variable domain, with remaining parts taken from reference TRBV30 and TRBJ1-6, reads SQTIHQWPATLVQPVGSPLSLECTVEGTSNPNLYWYRQAAGRGLQLLFYSVGIGQISSEVPQNLSASRPQDRQFILSSKKLLLSDSGFYLCAWGAGTRLNSPLHFGNGTRLTVT.

This sequence joins TRBV18 and TRBJ2-2, with D possibly being TRBD1 (5 bases). This CDR3 is 12 amino acids long. CDR1 is KGHSH and CDR2 is LQKENI in the germline V gene. The V and J ends lost 1 base and 13 bases respectively, with 10 bases between them. In nucleotides, the CDR3 is TGTGCCAGCTCACCACTTGGGCAGGGGCTGTTTTTT. Its translation: CASSPLGQGLFF.

The J gene is TRBJ1-1, the V gene TRBV18, with a possible D match to TRBD1 (6 bases). V dropped 3 bases and J dropped 3 bases, with 11 bases sitting between them. The V gene's germline CDR1 is KGHSH and CDR2 LQKENI. This CDR3 is built from 14 residues. The CDR3 protein is CASSPRTEHTEAFF. For the CDR3, the DNA is TGTGCCAGCTCACCCAGGACAGAGCACACTGAAGCTTTCTTT.

The chain has TRBV6-4 and TRBJ2-3; 9 bases match TRBD1. Germline CDR1 reads MRHNA; CDR2 reads SNTAGT. This CDR3 is built from 13 residues. V lost 6 bases to trimming and J lost 3 bases; unmatched junction nucleotides: 1. The CDR3: CASRGQGTDTQYF. In DNA form, the CDR3 reads TGTGCCAGCAGGGGACAGGGTACAGATACGCAGTATTTT.

The chain has TRBV7-2 and TRBJ2-1; 8 bases match TRBD2. Losses at the gene ends were 3 bases for V and 4 bases for J; bases not matched to a gene: 5. The length of the CDR3 is 15 residues. The germline CDR1 and CDR2 sequences are SGHTA and FQGNSA. The CDR3 sequence is CASSLDGGAYNEQFF. CDR3 nucleotides: TGTGCCAGCAGCTTGGACGGGGGGGCTTACAATGAGCAGTTCTTC.

CDR3 bases: TGTGCCAGCTCACCGGACAGGGAAATTGAGCAGTTCTTC. Amino acids: CASSPDREIEQFF. The V call is TRBV18, the J call TRBJ2-1; 8 nucleotides line up with TRBD1. CDR3 length: 13 residues. Germline lookup yields CDR1 KGHSH and CDR2 LQKENI. V was pared by 3 bases and J by 9 bases, with 4 bases of the junction left unmatched.

The V gene is TRBV28, the J gene TRBJ1-4; D is possibly TRBD1 (5 bases). Germline CDR1 is MDHEN and CDR2 is SYDVKM. Deletions cut 5 bases from V and 2 bases from J, with 15 bases between. CDR3 length: 16 residues. The CDR3 sequence is CASSPRGFWTNEKLFF. CDR3 DNA: TGTGCCAGCAGTCCCCGGGGGTTTTGGACTAATGAAAAACTGTTTTTT.

The CDR3 loop is CASHGQGVRSTDTQYF. In DNA, the CDR3 is TGCGCCAGCCATGGACAGGGGGTGAGGAGCACAGATACGCAGTATTTT. The J gene is TRBJ2-3, the V gene TRBV5-1; 10 bases fit TRBD1. CDR1 and CDR2 (germline): SGHRS, YFSETQ. The trim removed 7 bases at V and 0 bases at J, leaving 8 bases unmatched. This CDR3 is 16 amino acids long.

The sample holds one count of this clone. The gene calls are TRBV7-9 and TRBJ1-2; 10 bases are shared with TRBD1. CDR1 is SEHNR and CDR2 is FQNEAQ in the germline V gene (reference sequence). The CDR3 runs 15 residues. The J segment lost 8 bases and the V segment lost 7 bases, leaving 13 bases of the junction unmatched. This CDR3 reads CASTDRGTGVEGYTF. The CDR3 region has the DNA TGTGCCAGCACCGATAGGGGGACAGGGGTCGAAGGCTACACCTTC.

The chain recombines TRBV6-6 with TRBJ2-6; the D gene is possibly TRBD2 (6 bases). The V and J ends lost 0 bases and 1 base respectively, with 7 bases between them. The CDR3 runs 16 residues. The V gene's germline CDR1 is MNHNY and CDR2 SVGAGI (reference sequence). In nucleotides, the CDR3 is TGTGCCAGCAGTTACTCCGGAGGGTCTGGGGCCAACGTCCTGACTTTC. It yields the protein CASSYSGGSGANVLTF.

This chain connects TRBV7-2 to TRBJ2-1; D ambiguous. V was pared by 3 bases and J by 6 bases, with 9 bases between. From germline, CDR1 is SGHTA and CDR2 FQGNSA. The CDR3 is 13 residues long. The CDR3 bases are TGTGCCAGCAGCTTCTCTCGGTCCAATGAGCAGTTCTTC. Its protein product is CASSFSRSNEQFF.

In its sample, this clone was seen a few times. The V gene is TRBV4-3, the J gene TRBJ1-1; 7 bases align to TRBD1. Trimming took 4 bases from V and 0 from J; bases not matched to a gene: 8. Germline V gives CDR1 LGHNA, CDR2 YSLEER. This CDR3 region has 16 residues. For the CDR3, the DNA is TGCGCCAGCAGCCCCACGAGGGGGCTGATGAACACTGAAGCTTTCTTT. This sequence encodes CASSPTRGLMNTEAFF.

V gene TRBV6-4 combines with J gene TRBJ1-1; D gene ambiguous. The length of the CDR3 is 14 residues. The germline gives CDR1 MRHNA, CDR2 SNTAGT. Trimming left V 6 bases short and J 2 bases short, with 13 bases between. The CDR3 loop is CASSPSPGNTEAFF. CDR3 coding DNA: TGTGCCAGCAGCCCGTCGCCAGGAAACACTGAAGCTTTCTTT.

The chain joins TRBV2 to TRBJ1-1; no firm D call. Germline V gene data show CDR1 as SNHLY and CDR2 as FYNNEI. The CDR3 extends over 11 amino acids. V gave up 11 bases and J gave up 1 base, with 8 bases separating them. Here the CDR3 reads CAGAGNTEAFF. The CDR3, as DNA: TGTGCCGGCGCGGGGAACACTGAAGCTTTCTTT.

This rearrangement joins TRBV5-6 to TRBJ2-2; TRBD1 matches at 9 bases. V lost 3 bases and J lost 7; bases outside the gene matches: 4. This CDR3 spans 14 amino acids. Germline loops: CDR1 SGHDT, CDR2 YYEEEE. CDR3 DNA sequence: TGTGCCAGCAGCTGGGGACAGGGAGGCGGGGAGCTGTTTTTT. Protein product: CASSWGQGGGELFF. The full variable domain, completed using reference TRBV5-6 and TRBJ2-2, is DAGVTQSPTHLIKTRGQQVTLRCSPKSGHDTVSWYQQALGQGPQFIFQYYEEEERQRGNFPDRFSGHQFPNYSSELNVNALLLGDSALYLCASSWGQGGGELFFGEGSRLTVL.